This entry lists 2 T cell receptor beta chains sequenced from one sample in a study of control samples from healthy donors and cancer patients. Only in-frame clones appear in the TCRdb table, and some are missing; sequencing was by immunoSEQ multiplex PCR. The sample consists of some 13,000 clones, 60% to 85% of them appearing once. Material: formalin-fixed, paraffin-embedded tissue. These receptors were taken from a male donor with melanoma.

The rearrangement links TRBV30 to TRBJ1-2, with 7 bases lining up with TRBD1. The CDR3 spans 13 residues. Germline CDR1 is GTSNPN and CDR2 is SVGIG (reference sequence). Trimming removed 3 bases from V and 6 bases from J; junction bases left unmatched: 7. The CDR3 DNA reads TGTGCCTGGAGAGACGACAGGGAGGATGGCTACACCTTC. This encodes CAWRDDREDGYTF.

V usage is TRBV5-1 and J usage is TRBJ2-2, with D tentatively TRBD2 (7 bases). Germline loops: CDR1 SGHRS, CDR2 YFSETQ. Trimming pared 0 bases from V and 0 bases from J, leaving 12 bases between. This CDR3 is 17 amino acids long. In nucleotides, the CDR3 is TGCGCCAGCAGCTTGGTTAACGGGGGGCCGAACACCGGGGAGCTGTTTTTT. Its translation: CASSLVNGGPNTGELFF.